The rows below give T cell receptor beta chains drawn from one sample of a study of long-term antiretroviral therapy in people with HIV. Assay: immunoSEQ multiplex PCR; the TCRdb copy retains only in-frame clones and omits some. The data show 30,000 to 40,000 clones, about 90% seen once. Sample: unsorted PBMCs, taken 1.1 years after starting antiretroviral therapy. These receptor sequences come from a man younger than 30 with HIV. CDR3s include the opening cysteine and the closing phenylalanine or tryptophan. The size field is filled for only some rows; it gives once, few, many or a size class.

>TRBV19|TRBJ2-7|few
CASGGKGDEQYF
>TRBV18|TRBJ2-7|NA
CASSPVGTGGAVTHEQYF
>TRBV5-8|TRBJ2-7|few
CASSGIEGDEQYF
>TRBV5-5|TRBJ2-7|NA
CASSLLAGIYEQYF
>TRBV4-2|TRBJ2-1|NA
CASSHEPSGGIYNEQFF
>TRBV7-2|TRBJ2-5|once
CASSLSPRGTSQTQYF
>TRBV13|TRBJ1-1|NA
CASSLQANTEAFF
>TRBV7-9|TRBJ2-7|once
CASSRRGQGSYEQYF
>TRBV7-2|TRBJ2-2|NA
CASSLVASGEAIGELFF
>TRBV9|TRBJ2-7|NA
CASSVVGLGLVEEQYF
>TRBV4-1|TRBJ1-2|NA
CASSHPDRLPGYTF
>TRBV30|TRBJ1-6|NA
CAWSVSVAGSSPLHF
>TRBV7-9|TRBJ1-2|NA
CASSADRVNGYTF
>TRBV7-2|TRBJ2-5|NA
CASSFTGAQETQYF
>TRBV5-1|TRBJ2-7|NA
CASSLGTDFAYEQYF